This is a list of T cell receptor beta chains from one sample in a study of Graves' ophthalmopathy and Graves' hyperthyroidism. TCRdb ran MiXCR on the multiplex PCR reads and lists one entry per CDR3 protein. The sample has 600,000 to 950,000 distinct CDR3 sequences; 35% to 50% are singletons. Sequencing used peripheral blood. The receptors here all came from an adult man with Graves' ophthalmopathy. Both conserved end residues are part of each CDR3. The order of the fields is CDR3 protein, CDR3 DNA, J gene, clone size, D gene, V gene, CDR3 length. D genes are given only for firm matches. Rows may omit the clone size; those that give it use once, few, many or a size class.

cdr3_aa: CASNEVRNTEAFF; cdr3_nt: TGTGCCAGCAATGAGGTACGGAACACTGAAGCTTTCTTT; j_call: TRBJ1-1; clone_size: few; d_call: .; v_call: TRBV7-2; cdr3_length: 13
cdr3_aa: CASRDISGNTIYF; cdr3_nt: TGCGCCAGCAGGGACATATCTGGAAACACCATATATTTT; j_call: TRBJ1-3; clone_size: many; d_call: .; v_call: TRBV10-2; cdr3_length: 13
cdr3_aa: CAISVQTGDSGNTIYF; cdr3_nt: TGTGCCATCAGTGTGCAGACAGGTGACTCTGGAAACACCATATATTTT; j_call: TRBJ1-3; clone_size: .; d_call: .; v_call: TRBV10-3; cdr3_length: 16
cdr3_aa: CASSQQGRTEAFF; cdr3_nt: TGTGCCAGTAGCCAACAGGGGAGGACTGAAGCTTTCTTT; j_call: TRBJ1-1; clone_size: many; d_call: TRBD1; v_call: TRBV19; cdr3_length: 13
cdr3_aa: CSANGPRGYEQYF; cdr3_nt: TGCAGTGCCAACGGCCCCAGGGGTTACGAGCAGTACTTC; j_call: TRBJ2-7; clone_size: few; d_call: .; v_call: TRBV20-1; cdr3_length: 13
cdr3_aa: CSARGPTNTGELFF; cdr3_nt: TGCAGTGCTAGAGGGCCCACGAACACCGGGGAGCTGTTTTTT; j_call: TRBJ2-2; clone_size: .; d_call: .; v_call: TRBV20-1; cdr3_length: 14
cdr3_aa: CASSLSRQPSYEQYF; cdr3_nt: TGTGCCAGCAGCCTATCAAGACAGCCCTCCTACGAGCAGTACTTC; j_call: TRBJ2-7; clone_size: few; d_call: .; v_call: TRBV7-3; cdr3_length: 15
cdr3_aa: CSASRTGSSTEAFF; cdr3_nt: TGCAGTGCTAGTAGGACAGGGAGTTCCACTGAAGCTTTCTTT; j_call: TRBJ1-1; clone_size: many; d_call: TRBD1; v_call: TRBV20-1; cdr3_length: 14
cdr3_aa: CSARDRQGAGYEQYF; cdr3_nt: TGCAGTGCTAGAGATCGGCAGGGGGCGGGCTACGAGCAGTACTTC; j_call: TRBJ2-7; clone_size: few; d_call: TRBD1; v_call: TRBV20-1; cdr3_length: 15
cdr3_aa: CASSMTGHEQYF; cdr3_nt: TGTGCCAGCAGTATGACAGGGCACGAGCAGTACTTC; j_call: TRBJ2-7; clone_size: many; d_call: TRBD1; v_call: TRBV7-8; cdr3_length: 12
cdr3_aa: CASTTGSSNQPQHF; cdr3_nt: TGTGCCAGCACAACAGGATCTAGCAATCAGCCCCAGCATTTT; j_call: TRBJ1-5; clone_size: many; d_call: .; v_call: TRBV2; cdr3_length: 14
cdr3_aa: CATSRDREYYEQYF; cdr3_nt: TGTGCCACCAGCAGAGACCGGGAGTACTACGAGCAGTACTTC; j_call: TRBJ2-7; clone_size: many; d_call: .; v_call: TRBV15; cdr3_length: 14
cdr3_aa: CTSSNTGVNQPQHF; cdr3_nt: TGTACCAGTTCGAATACAGGGGTCAATCAGCCCCAGCATTTT; j_call: TRBJ1-5; clone_size: .; d_call: TRBD1; v_call: TRBV19; cdr3_length: 14
cdr3_aa: CATSRDRQLKAFF; cdr3_nt: TGTGCCACCAGCAGAGATCGACAGTTAAAGGCTTTCTTT; j_call: TRBJ1-1; clone_size: many; d_call: .; v_call: TRBV15; cdr3_length: 13
cdr3_aa: CASSANTNTEAFF; cdr3_nt: TGTGCCAGCAGCGCGAACACGAACACTGAAGCTTTCTTT; j_call: TRBJ1-1; clone_size: once; d_call: .; v_call: TRBV25-1; cdr3_length: 13
cdr3_aa: CSALTGGTSGQETQYF; cdr3_nt: TGCAGCGCCCTGACAGGGGGGACTAGCGGCCAAGAGACCCAGTACTTC; j_call: TRBJ2-5; clone_size: .; d_call: TRBD2; v_call: TRBV29-1; cdr3_length: 16
cdr3_aa: CASSLGGASVNTQYF; cdr3_nt: TGTGCCAGCAGCTTGGGCGGGGCGTCGGTAAATACGCAGTATTTT; j_call: TRBJ2-3; clone_size: .; d_call: .; v_call: TRBV7-3; cdr3_length: 15
cdr3_aa: CASSFRRVEPQHF; cdr3_nt: TGTGCCAGTAGTTTCCGCAGGGTCGAGCCCCAGCATTTT; j_call: TRBJ1-5; clone_size: few; d_call: .; v_call: TRBV19; cdr3_length: 13
cdr3_aa: CASSWTGNGYTF; cdr3_nt: TGTGCCAGCAGTTGGACAGGGAATGGCTACACCTTC; j_call: TRBJ1-2; clone_size: many; d_call: TRBD1; v_call: TRBV12-3/TRBV12-4; cdr3_length: 12